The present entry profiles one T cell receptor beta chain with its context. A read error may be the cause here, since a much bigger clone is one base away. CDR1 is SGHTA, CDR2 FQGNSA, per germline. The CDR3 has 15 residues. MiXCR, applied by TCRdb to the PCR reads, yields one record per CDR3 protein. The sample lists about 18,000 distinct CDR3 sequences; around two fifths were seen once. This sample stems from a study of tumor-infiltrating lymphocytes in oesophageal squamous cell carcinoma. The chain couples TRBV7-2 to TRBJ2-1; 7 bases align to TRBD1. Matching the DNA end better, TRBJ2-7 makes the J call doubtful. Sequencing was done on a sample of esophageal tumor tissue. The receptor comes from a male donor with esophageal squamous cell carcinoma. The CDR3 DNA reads TGTGCCAGCAGCCAAAGGGACAGCTCCTACAATGAGCAGTACTTC. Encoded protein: CASSQRDSSYNEQYF.